The next 19 T cell receptor beta chains were all read from a single sample in a study of blood T cell repertoires in COVID-19. The data were produced by immunoSEQ multiplex PCR, yet TCRdb's version contains in-frame clones alone and is incomplete. This sample has under 200,000 clones, with approximately 80% found just once. Sequencing used PBMCs or T cells enriched from blood (not recorded which). The receptors here all came from a man aged 50 or older who had recovered from COVID-19.

This chain links TRBV5-1 with TRBJ1-2; D gene unclear. V lost 5 bases and J 6 bases, leaving 20 bases between the germline ends. The CDR3 has 15 amino acids. Germline V lookup: CDR1 SGHRS, CDR2 YFSETQ. CDR3 sequence (DNA): TGCGCCAGCAGACTCGGACTGGCCTACCGGGATGGCTACACCTTC. Amino acids: CASRLGLAYRDGYTF. The full variable domain, rest sourced from reference TRBV5-1 and TRBJ1-2, is KAGVTQTPRYLIKTRGQQVTLSCSPISGHRSVSWYQQTPGQGLQFLFEYFSETQRNKGNFPGRFSGRQFSNSRSEMNVSTLELGDSALYLCASRLGLAYRDGYTFGSGTRLTVV.

The V and J genes are TRBV4-1 and TRBJ2-5; D uncertain. The V end was cut by 1 base, the J end by 1 base, with 7 bases between. Germline V gene data show CDR1 as MGHRA and CDR2 as YSYEKL. The CDR3 has 14 amino acids. The CDR3, as DNA: TGCGCCAGCAGCCAAGTTGGCGGCCAAGAGACCCAGTACTTC. Translated: CASSQVGGQETQYF.

CDR3 loop: CASSLVGGPNSGNTIYF. In nucleotides, the CDR3 is TGCGCCAGCAGCTTGGTGGGAGGACCGAACTCTGGAAACACCATATATTTT. The genes are TRBV5-1 and TRBJ1-3; D is unresolved. The V end lost 0 bases, the J end lost 0 bases, and 13 bases lay between the germline ends. Germline V gene lookup returns CDR1 SGHRS and CDR2 YFSETQ. The CDR3 has 17 amino acids.

This chain uses TRBV2 with TRBJ1-1; 7 bases fit TRBD1. The CDR3 runs to 14 residues. Germline loops: CDR1 SNHLY, CDR2 FYNNEI. Germline trimming cut 5 bases from V and 5 bases from J; bases unmatched to any gene: 8. Written as DNA, the CDR3 is TGTGCCAGCAGTTCCCTTGACAGGGTAACTGAAGCTTTCTTT. Protein product: CASSSLDRVTEAFF.

J is TRBJ2-7 and V is TRBV5-1; 7 bases align to TRBD2. This CDR3 comprises 13 residues. Trimming cost V 0 bases and J 7 bases; bases outside gene matches: 4. Per germline, CDR1 SGHRS and CDR2 YFSETQ. The CDR3 DNA reads as TGCGCCAGCAGCTTGGCGGGAGGAGAAGAGCAGTACTTC. Translation: CASSLAGGEEQYF.

The gene calls are TRBV7-8 and TRBJ2-6; 9 nucleotides line up with TRBD1. V trimming: 3 bases; J trimming: 4 bases; junction bases outside the gene matches: 7. CDR3 size: 17 residues. Germline loops: CDR1 SGHVS, CDR2 FQNEAQ. CDR3 sequence (DNA): TGTGCCAGCAGCTTGGGACAGGGACTGTTGGGGGCCAACGTCCTGACTTTC. Encoded protein: CASSLGQGLLGANVLTF.

The V and J genes are TRBV9 and TRBJ1-6; D remains unclear. In germline, CDR1 is SGDLS, CDR2 YYNGEE. The CDR3 contains 14 residues. V lost 0 bases and J lost 7, with 8 bases in between. CDR3 loop: CASSVERENSPLHF. The CDR3 nucleotides read TGTGCCAGCAGCGTAGAACGGGAAAATTCACCCCTCCACTTT. The full variable domain, in which reference TRBV9 and TRBJ1-6 provide the parts outside the CDR3, is DSGVTQTPKHLITATGQRVTLRCSPRSGDLSVYWYQQSLDQGLQFLIQYYNGEERAKGNILERFSAQQFPDLHSELNLSSLELGDSALYFCASSVERENSPLHFGNGTRLTVT.

The table lists this clone with a count of one. The DNA of the CDR3 is TGTGCCACAAAGGGGGAAGCTGAGACCCAGTACTTC. This gives the protein CATKGEAETQYF. The chain uses TRBV10-3 and TRBJ2-5; maybe TRBD1 (6 bases). This CDR3 has 12 residues. In germline, CDR1 is ENHRY, CDR2 SYGVKD. Trimming cost V 10 bases and J 5 bases, with 14 bases left between them.

The rearrangement joins TRBV3-1 (or the pseudogene TRBV3-2) to TRBJ2-1; D gene uncertain. From germline, CDR1 is LGHDT and CDR2 YNNKEL (reference sequence). The CDR3 extends over 15 amino acids. The germline V and J ends were trimmed by 1 base and 7 bases, with 14 bases remaining between them. Written as DNA, the CDR3 is TGTGCCAGCAGCCAAGTCCCCAGAAACCAAAATGAGCAGTTCTTC. This codes for CASSQVPRNQNEQFF.

The chain couples TRBV7-9 to TRBJ2-6, with TRBD1 matching over 12 bases. This CDR3 is built from 19 residues. The germline gives CDR1 SEHNR, CDR2 FQNEAQ (reference sequence). V lost 5 bases to trimming and J lost 0 bases; unmatched junction nucleotides: 8. In DNA form, the CDR3 reads TGTGCCAGCAGCCCCCAGGGACAGGGGGCGGGCTCTGGGGCCAACGTCCTGACTTTC. Its protein is CASSPQGQGAGSGANVLTF.

This chain uses TRBV23-1 with TRBJ1-6; maybe TRBD1 (6 bases). TRBV23-1 is flagged as an ORF with uncertain function. Trimming took 7 bases from V and 10 from J, leaving 14 bases between them. The CDR3 contains 13 residues. This CDR3 is CASTTTGCSPLHF. Here the CDR3 DNA reads TGCGCCAGCACGACAACAGGGTGCTCACCCCTCCACTTT.

A few counts support this clone. Sequence at one end of the junction differs from germline and may be a read error. This chain uses TRBV28 with TRBJ2-3; tentatively, D is TRBD2 (5 bases). CDR1 is MDHEN and CDR2 is SYDVKM in the germline V gene. This CDR3 has 11 amino acids. CDR3 protein: CAGSSTDTQYF. The CDR3 nucleotides read TGCGCGGGCTCTAGCACAGATACGCAGTATTTT.

The chain is built from TRBV21-1 and TRBJ2-7; the table assigns TRBD2, which was not confirmed against the DNA. TRBV21-1 is an annotated pseudogene. There are 12 residues in the CDR3. The CDR3 coding sequence is TGTGCCAGAAGGGGGGGTTCCTACGAGCAGTACTTC. Translation: CARRGGSYEQYF.

This chain links TRBV2 with TRBJ2-5, with 8 bases matching TRBD2. In germline, CDR1 is SNHLY, CDR2 FYNNEI. V lost 2 bases, J lost 4 bases, and 3 bases stayed unmatched. The CDR3 covers 14 residues. The CDR3 here is CASSERGGLETQYF. In nucleotides, the CDR3 is TGTGCCAGCAGTGAACGGGGGGGCCTAGAGACCCAGTACTTC. Using reference TRBV2 and TRBJ2-5 for the parts outside the CDR3, the full variable domain is EPEVTQTPSHQVTQMGQEVILRCVPISNHLYFYWYRQILGQKVEFLVSFYNNEISEKSEIFDDQFSVERPDGSNFTLKIRSTKLEDSAMYFCASSERGGLETQYFGPGTRLLVL.

The V and J genes are TRBV30 and TRBJ1-2, with D tentatively TRBD1 (5 bases). Trimming cost V 5 bases and J 7 bases, with 8 bases left between them. The V gene's germline CDR1 is GTSNPN and CDR2 SVGIG (reference sequence). The CDR3 length is 10 residues. The CDR3 DNA sequence: TGTGCCTGGGGGACTGTTGGCTACACCTTC. Translated, it gives CAWGTVGYTF. The variable domain in full, completed from reference TRBV30 and TRBJ1-2, reads SQTIHQWPATLVQPVGSPLSLECTVEGTSNPNLYWYRQAAGRGLQLLFYSVGIGQISSEVPQNLSASRPQDRQFILSSKKLLLSDSGFYLCAWGTVGYTFGSGTRLTVV.

This rearrangement joins TRBV6-5 to TRBJ2-1; maybe TRBD1 (6 bases). The CDR3 spans 16 residues. Trimming left V 0 bases short and J 5 bases short, with 14 bases between. The germline V gene has CDR1 MNHEY and CDR2 SVGAGI. This chain's CDR3 is CASSYSRGSKNNEQFF. CDR3 in DNA: TGTGCCAGCAGTTACTCAAGGGGGAGCAAGAACAATGAGCAGTTCTTC.

The chain couples TRBV29-1 to TRBJ1-2, with 7 positions matching TRBD1. The J segment lost 7 bases and the V segment lost 7 bases, leaving 18 bases of the junction unmatched. Per the germline V gene, CDR1 is SQVTM and CDR2 is ANQGSEA. The length of the CDR3 is 15 residues. For the CDR3, the DNA is TGCAGCGCCATTACAAAAGACAGGGCTGCCCCTGGCTACACCTTC. This gives the protein CSAITKDRAAPGYTF.

The J gene is TRBJ1-4, the V gene TRBV12-3 or TRBV12-4; D remains unclear. Trimming removed 4 bases from V and 8 bases from J, with 8 bases in between. This CDR3 comprises 12 residues. The CDR3, as DNA: TGTGCCAGCAGTTCGAGGTTAGAAAAACTGTTTTTT. Translating it yields CASSSRLEKLFF.

CDR3 in DNA: TGTGCCAGCAGCGCCAAGGGGGTAGCTAACTATGGCTACACCTTC. Translating it yields CASSAKGVANYGYTF. The J gene is TRBJ1-2, the V gene TRBV9; a weak D match, TRBD1 (6 bases). The CDR3 has 15 amino acids. V was shortened by 3 bases and J by 0 bases, with 12 bases between the two germline ends. Germline values: CDR1 SGDLS, CDR2 YYNGEE.